This entry concerns a single T cell receptor beta chain. The antigen is not known. This entry is derived from a study of T cell responses to AZD1222 COVID-19 vaccine. Study-wide results and limits: Unmutated regions of variants are reportedly targeted by nearly half of spike-specific TCRs.

Here immunoSEQ multiplex PCR was the method, and the copy in TCRdb shows in-frame clones only, minus some. The repertoire holds roughly 100,000 clones, with roughly nine tenths as singletons. V shed 4 bases, J shed 10 bases, and the junction held 9 bases outside the gene matches. This CDR3 contains 15 residues. Looked up from germline, CDR1 is SGHRS and CDR2 is YFSETQ. This specimen consisted of peripheral blood, obtained on day 0 of AZD1222 vaccination. The receptor was isolated from an adult in good health. This chain connects TRBV5-1 to TRBJ1-6; TRBD1 agrees at 9 bases. This CDR3 is CASSTGQGSGSPLHF. As DNA, the CDR3 is TGCGCCAGCAGCACCGGACAGGGGTCGGGATCACCCCTCCACTTT.